This is a list of T cell receptor beta chains from one sample in a study of Graves' ophthalmopathy and Graves' hyperthyroidism. TCRdb itself ran the multiplex PCR reads through MiXCR, one entry per CDR3 protein. The repertoire holds just over 400,000 distinct CDR3 sequences, with around 21% as singletons. The sequencing sample was made of peripheral blood. These receptors all come from a woman aged 18 to 35 with stable Graves' hyperthyroidism. CDR3s include the opening cysteine and the closing phenylalanine or tryptophan.

TRBJ1-1,TRBV18,CASATGNTEAFF
TRBJ1-1,TRBV12-3/TRBV12-4,CASRGGFTEAFF
TRBJ2-7,TRBV5-1,CASSRTDGTPVGRYF
TRBJ1-1,TRBV30,CAWAQGADTEAFF
TRBJ2-2,TRBV11-2,CASSSGLAGGTGELFF
TRBJ2-5,TRBV10-3,CATRTAAAKRETQYF
TRBJ2-7,TRBV20-1,CSARTGGDEQYF
TRBJ1-2,TRBV19,CASSIPGDRERDGYTF
TRBJ1-1,TRBV7-8,CASSPRKRGMNTEAFF
TRBJ1-1,TRBV3-1,CASSQVAHSAEAFF
TRBJ2-7,TRBV6-2/TRBV6-3,CASSRPLAGGTYEQYF
TRBJ1-1,TRBV12-3/TRBV12-4,CASSLVRALREAFF
TRBJ2-5,TRBV28,CASSSGGAGETQYF
TRBJ1-1,TRBV12-3/TRBV12-4,CASSSTGNAEAFF
TRBJ1-1,TRBV6-2/TRBV6-3,CASTMGRGGNTEAFF
TRBJ1-6,TRBV12-3/TRBV12-4,CASSLAPRGSPLHF
TRBJ2-5,TRBV2,CASMEREFPMETQYF
TRBJ2-4,TRBV15,CATSRDPRQATKNIQYF
TRBJ2-7,TRBV30,CAWSRHSYEQYF
TRBJ2-7,TRBV12-3/TRBV12-4,CASSFGPSTASYEQYF
TRBJ1-4,TRBV6-2/TRBV6-3,CASSARGDGMRNGKLFF
TRBJ1-5,TRBV6-1,CASSELGAGQPQHF
TRBJ2-5,TRBV6-2/TRBV6-3,CASSLWGSGETQYF
TRBJ2-7,TRBV20-1,CSASLLAGEHEQYF
TRBJ1-1,TRBV19,CASSADRGNTEAFF
TRBJ2-7,TRBV11-2,CASSPTSGNTYEQYF
TRBJ1-1,TRBV10-3,CAIKQVDGTDAFF
TRBJ2-2,TRBV6-1,CAGGAGPNTGELFF
TRBJ2-7,TRBV5-1,CASSTGTPLREQYF
TRBJ2-5,TRBV6-5,CASNFADEETQYF
TRBJ1-5,TRBV12-5,CATAGTSNQPQHF
TRBJ1-1,TRBV14,CASSQVPVGVTEAFF
TRBJ1-3,TRBV12-3/TRBV12-4,CASTLAGDGNTIYF
TRBJ2-5,TRBV29-1,CSTRGQETQYF